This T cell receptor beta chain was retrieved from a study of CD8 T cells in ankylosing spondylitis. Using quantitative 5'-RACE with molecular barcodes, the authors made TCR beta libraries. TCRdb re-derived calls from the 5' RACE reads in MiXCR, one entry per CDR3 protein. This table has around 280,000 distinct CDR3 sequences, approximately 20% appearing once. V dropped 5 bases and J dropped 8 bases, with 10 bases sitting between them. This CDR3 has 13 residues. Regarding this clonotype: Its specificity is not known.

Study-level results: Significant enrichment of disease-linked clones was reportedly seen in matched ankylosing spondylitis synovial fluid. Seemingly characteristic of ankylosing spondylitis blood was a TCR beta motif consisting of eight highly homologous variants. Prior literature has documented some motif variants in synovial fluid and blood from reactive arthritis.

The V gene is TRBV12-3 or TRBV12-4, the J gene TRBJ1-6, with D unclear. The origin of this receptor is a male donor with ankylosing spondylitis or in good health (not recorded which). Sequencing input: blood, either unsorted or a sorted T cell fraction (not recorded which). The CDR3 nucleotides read TGTGCCAGCAGTAGGGAGTCCGATTCACCCCTCCACTTT. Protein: CASSRESDSPLHF.